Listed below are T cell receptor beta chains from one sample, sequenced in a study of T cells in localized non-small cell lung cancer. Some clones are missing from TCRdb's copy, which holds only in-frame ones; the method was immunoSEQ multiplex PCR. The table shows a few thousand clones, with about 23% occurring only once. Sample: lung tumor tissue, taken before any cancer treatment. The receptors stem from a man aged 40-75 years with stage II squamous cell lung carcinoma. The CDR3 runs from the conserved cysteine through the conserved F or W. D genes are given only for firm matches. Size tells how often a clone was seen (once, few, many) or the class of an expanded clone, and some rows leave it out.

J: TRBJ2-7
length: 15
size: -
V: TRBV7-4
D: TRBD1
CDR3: CASSVEGQGAREQYF
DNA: TGTGCCAGCAGCGTAGAGGGACAGGGGGCGAGGGAGCAGTACTTC

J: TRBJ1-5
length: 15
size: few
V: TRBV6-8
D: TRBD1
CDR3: CASRMDRDSHQPQHF
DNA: TGTGCCAGCAGGATGGACAGGGATAGCCATCAGCCCCAGCATTTT

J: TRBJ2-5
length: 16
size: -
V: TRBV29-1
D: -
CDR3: CSVRGVANKDQETQYF
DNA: TGCAGCGTCCGGGGCGTGGCTAATAAGGACCAAGAGACCCAGTACTTC

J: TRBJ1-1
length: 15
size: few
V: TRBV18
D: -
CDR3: CASSPNPDGATEAFF
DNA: TGTGCCAGCTCACCCAACCCGGACGGGGCCACTGAAGCTTTCTTT

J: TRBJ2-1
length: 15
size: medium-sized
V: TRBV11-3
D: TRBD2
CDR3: CASREGLAGNNEQFF
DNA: TGTGCCAGCAGGGAAGGTCTAGCGGGGAACAATGAGCAGTTCTTC

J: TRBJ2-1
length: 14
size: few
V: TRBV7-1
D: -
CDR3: CASTTTGSYNEQFF
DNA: TGTGCCAGCACTACGACAGGTTCCTACAATGAGCAGTTCTTC

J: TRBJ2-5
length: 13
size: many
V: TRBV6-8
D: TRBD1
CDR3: CASCAGGEETQYF
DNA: TGTGCCAGCTGTGCAGGGGGAGAAGAGACCCAGTACTTC

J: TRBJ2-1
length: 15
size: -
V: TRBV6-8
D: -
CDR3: CASSYSRTDYEGQFF
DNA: TGTGCCAGCAGTTACTCTCGGACGGATTATGAAGGGCAGTTCTTC

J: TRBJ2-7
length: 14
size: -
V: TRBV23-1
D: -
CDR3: CASSRTGTSYEQYF
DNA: TGCGCCAGCAGTCGGACCGGGACAAGCTACGAGCAGTACTTC

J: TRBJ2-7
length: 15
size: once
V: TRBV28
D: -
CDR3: CASSVSGFSSYEQYF
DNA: TGTGCCAGCAGTGTCTCGGGGTTTAGCTCCTACGAGCAGTACTTC

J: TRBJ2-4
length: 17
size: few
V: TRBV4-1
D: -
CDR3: CASSQARGEWAKNIQYF
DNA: TGCGCCAGCAGCCAAGCGAGGGGGGAGTGGGCCAAAAACATTCAGTACTTC

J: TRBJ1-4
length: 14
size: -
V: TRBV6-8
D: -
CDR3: CASSFNGYNEKLFF
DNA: TGTGCCAGCAGTTTTAACGGATATAATGAAAAACTGTTTTTT

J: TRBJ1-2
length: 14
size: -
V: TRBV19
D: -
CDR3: CASSIARQVHGYTF
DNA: TGTGCCAGTAGTATAGCCAGACAGGTCCATGGCTACACCTTC

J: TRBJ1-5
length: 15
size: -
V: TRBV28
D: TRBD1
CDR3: CASSFGRGSNQPQHF
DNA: TGTGCCAGCAGTTTCGGCAGGGGGAGCAATCAGCCCCAGCATTTT

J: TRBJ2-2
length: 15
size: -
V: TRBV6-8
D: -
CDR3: CASNTGTRETGELFF
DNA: TGTGCCAGCAACACCGGGACCCGGGAAACCGGGGAGCTGTTTTTT

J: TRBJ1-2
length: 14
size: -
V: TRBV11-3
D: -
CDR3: CASSLREARNGYTF
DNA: TGTGCCAGCAGCTTACGGGAGGCCCGGAATGGCTACACCTTC

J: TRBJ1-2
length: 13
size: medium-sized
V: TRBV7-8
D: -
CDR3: CASSLDPNYGYTF
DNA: TGTGCCAGCAGCTTAGATCCCAACTATGGCTACACCTTC

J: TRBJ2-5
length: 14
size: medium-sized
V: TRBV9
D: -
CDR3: CATSRYGLGETQYF
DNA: TGTGCAACCTCTCGCTACGGATTAGGAGAGACCCAGTACTTC

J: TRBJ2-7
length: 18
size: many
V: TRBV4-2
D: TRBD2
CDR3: CASSRATREGPHPYEQYF
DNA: TGTGCCAGCAGCCGCGCTACCAGGGAGGGGCCCCACCCTTACGAGCAGTACTTC

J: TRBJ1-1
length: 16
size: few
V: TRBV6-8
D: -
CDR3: CAISDFSRRSNTEAFF
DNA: TGTGCCATCAGCGACTTCTCTCGCAGATCGAACACTGAAGCTTTCTTT

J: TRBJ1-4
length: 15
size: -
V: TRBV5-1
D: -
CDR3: CASSLGAETNEKLFF
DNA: TGCGCCAGCAGCTTGGGAGCGGAGACTAATGAAAAACTGTTTTTT

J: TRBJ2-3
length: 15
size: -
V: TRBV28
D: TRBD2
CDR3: CASSLASGGTDTQYF
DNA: TGTGCCAGCAGTTTAGCTAGCGGGGGCACAGATACGCAGTATTTT

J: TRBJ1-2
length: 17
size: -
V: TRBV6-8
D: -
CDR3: CASSSLRDPSLPLSYTF
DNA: TGTGCCAGCAGTTCCCTCCGGGACCCTAGCCTTCCGCTGAGCTACACCTTC

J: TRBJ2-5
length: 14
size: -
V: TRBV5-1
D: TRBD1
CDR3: CASSTGQGVETQYF
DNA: TGCGCCAGCAGCACCGGACAGGGTGTGGAGACCCAGTACTTC

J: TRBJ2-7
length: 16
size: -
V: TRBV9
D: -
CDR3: CASSEKHLTWAYEQYF
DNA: TGTGCCAGCAGTGAGAAACACTTGACGTGGGCCTACGAGCAGTACTTC

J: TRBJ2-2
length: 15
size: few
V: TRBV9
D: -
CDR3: CASSVVGTLTGELFF
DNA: TGTGCCAGCAGCGTAGTCGGGACACTTACCGGGGAGCTGTTTTTT

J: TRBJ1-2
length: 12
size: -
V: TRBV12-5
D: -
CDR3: CASTGQGHGYTF
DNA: TGTGCCAGCACAGGTCAGGGCCATGGCTACACCTTC

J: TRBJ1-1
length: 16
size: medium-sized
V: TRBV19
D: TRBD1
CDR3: CASSIEIQGANTEAFF
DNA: TGTGCCAGTAGTATAGAAATCCAGGGGGCGAACACTGAAGCTTTCTTT

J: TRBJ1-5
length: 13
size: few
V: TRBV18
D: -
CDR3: CASSPGEDQPQHF
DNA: TGTGCCAGCTCACCAGGGGAGGATCAGCCCCAGCATTTT

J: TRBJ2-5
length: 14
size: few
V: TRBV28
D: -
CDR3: CASSFGPIGGTQYF
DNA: TGTGCCAGCAGTTTCGGTCCGATCGGAGGGACCCAGTACTTC

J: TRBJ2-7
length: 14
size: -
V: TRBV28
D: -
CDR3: CASSLLIGRHEQYF
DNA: TGTGCCAGCAGTTTACTCATCGGGAGACACGAGCAGTACTTC

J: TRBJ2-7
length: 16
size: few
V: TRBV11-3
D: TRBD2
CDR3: CASSRGVSDQAYEQYF
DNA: TGTGCCAGCAGCCGGGGGGTCAGTGACCAAGCCTACGAGCAGTACTTC

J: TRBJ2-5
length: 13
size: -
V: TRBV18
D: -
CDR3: CASSLGTEETQYF
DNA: TGTGCCAGCTCACTAGGGACTGAAGAGACCCAGTACTTC

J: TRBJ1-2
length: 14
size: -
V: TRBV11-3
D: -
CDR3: CASSLTGFGYGYTF
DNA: TGTGCCAGCAGCTTAACAGGATTTGGCTATGGCTACACCTTC

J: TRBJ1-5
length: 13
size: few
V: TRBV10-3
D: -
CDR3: CASWESSNQPQHF
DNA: TGTGCCAGCTGGGAAAGTAGCAATCAGCCCCAGCATTTT

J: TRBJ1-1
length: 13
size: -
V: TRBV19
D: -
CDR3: CASRQTMNTEAFF
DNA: TGTGCCAGCCGACAGACGATGAACACTGAAGCTTTCTTT

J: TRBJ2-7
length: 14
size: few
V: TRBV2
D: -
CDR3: CASSEALPGVEQYF
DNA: TGTGCCAGCAGTGAAGCGCTTCCGGGGGTCGAGCAGTACTTC

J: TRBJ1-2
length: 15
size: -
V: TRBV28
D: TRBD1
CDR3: CASSLASTGGDGYTF
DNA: TGTGCCAGCAGTTTGGCATCCACAGGGGGAGATGGCTACACCTTC